The rows below give T cell receptor beta chains drawn from one sample of a study of CD8 T cells in Susac syndrome. MiXCR, applied by TCRdb to the immunoSEQ multiplex PCR reads, yields one record per CDR3 protein. The data hold roughly 200,000 distinct CDR3 sequences, with roughly 94% observed a single time. Material: CD4+ T cells from PBMCs. Receptors were obtained from a human donor with Susac syndrome. The CDR3 runs from the conserved cysteine through the conserved F or W. A D gene is named only where the DNA matches it firmly. Clone size is stated in some rows and not others, as once, few, many or a class when expanded.

TRBJ1-6 . TRBV25-1 . TGTGCCAGCACCTACCAAGGGGGGGCATCACCCCTCCACTTT CASTYQGGASPLHF
TRBJ1-4 . TRBV20-1 TRBD1 TGCAGTGCCCGGACAGGGAAGGAAAAACTGTTTTTT CSARTGKEKLFF
TRBJ1-1 . TRBV29-1 . TGCAGCGTTGAGGTTGGGGGAGGGACTGAAGCTTTCTTT CSVEVGGGTEAFF
TRBJ2-2 . TRBV20-1 . TGCAGTGCTAGAGATCAAAAAGACACCACCGGGGAGCTGTTTTTT CSARDQKDTTGELFF
TRBJ2-5 . TRBV29-1 . TGCAGCGTTGTGGAGTCGGAGACCCAGTACTTC CSVVESETQYF
TRBJ2-7 . TRBV2 . TGTGCCAGCAGTGAAAGGACAGATTACGAGCAGTACTTC CASSERTDYEQYF
TRBJ1-4 . TRBV29-1 TRBD1 TGCAGCGTTGGACAGGGGAATGAAAAACTGTTTTTT CSVGQGNEKLFF
TRBJ2-1 . TRBV25-1 . TGTGCCAGCAGTGATAACGTCCGGTATGAGCAGTTCTTC CASSDNVRYEQFF
TRBJ2-1 . TRBV7-2 TRBD2 TGTGCCAGCAGGATACGGGGGGATACCTACAATGAGCAGTTCTTC CASRIRGDTYNEQFF
TRBJ2-7 . TRBV28 . TGTGCCAGCAGCACCAAGGTGGGGGTCAACTCCTACGAGCAGTACTTC CASSTKVGVNSYEQYF
TRBJ2-1 . TRBV19 . TGTGCCAGTAGTATAATTTCAGGGTGGGCGTACAATGAGCAGTTCTTC CASSIISGWAYNEQFF
TRBJ2-2 . TRBV4-3 TRBD2 TGCGCCAGCAGCCAAGCTAGCGGGACCTACACCGGGGAGCTGTTTTTT CASSQASGTYTGELFF
TRBJ2-5 . TRBV29-1 . TGCAGCGGAGCGGAGTTATGGGAGACCCAGTACTTC CSGAELWETQYF
TRBJ2-2 . TRBV27 . TGTGCCAGCACCCACCTGAACGGGGGCACCGGGGAGCTGTTTTTT CASTHLNGGTGELFF
TRBJ2-1 . TRBV24-1 . TGTGCCACCAGTGAGGCAGCGTTCAATGAGCAGTTCTTC CATSEAAFNEQFF
TRBJ2-4 . TRBV6-1 . TGTGCCACCCATCCGTTTCGGGAGAACATTCAGTACTTC CATHPFRENIQYF
TRBJ1-1 once TRBV20-1 . TGCAGTCCCTGGGGCAGGGAGAACACTGAAGCTTTCTTT CSPWGRENTEAFF
TRBJ2-7 . TRBV29-1 . TGCAGCGTTCAGGTTACCTACGAGCAGTACTTC CSVQVTYEQYF
TRBJ2-7 . TRBV6-5 . TGTGCCAGCAGTTACAATCAGGGTACGAAGGACGAGCAGTACTTC CASSYNQGTKDEQYF
TRBJ1-2 few TRBV7-2 TRBD1 TGTGCCAGCAGCTTAGACAGGGGTTATGGCTACACCTTC CASSLDRGYGYTF
TRBJ1-5 . TRBV4-2 . TGTGCCAGCAGCCAAGCTTCAGTGGGTTCGGAGAACAGCAATCAGCCCCAGCATTTT CASSQASVGSENSNQPQHF
TRBJ2-1 few TRBV30 . TGTGCCTTACGGGTCGCAAGCTCCTACAATGAGCAGTTCTTC CALRVASSYNEQFF
TRBJ2-5 once TRBV29-1 TRBD2 TGCAGCGTTGACGTTGGCGGAGCGGGGGGCTTCCAAGAGACCCAGTACTTC CSVDVGGAGGFQETQYF
TRBJ2-3 . TRBV7-2 . TGTGCCAGCAGCTTGGGGATGTTAAACACAGATACGCAGTATTTT CASSLGMLNTDTQYF
TRBJ2-1 once TRBV7-2 TRBD1 TGTGCCAGCAGCGGCCTGGGACAGTACAATGAGCAGTTCTTC CASSGLGQYNEQFF
TRBJ2-5 . TRBV7-2 TRBD2 TGTGCCAGCAGCTTAGCTTCTAGCGGCCAAGAGACCCAGTACTTC CASSLASSGQETQYF
TRBJ2-1 . TRBV5-1 . TGCGCCAGCAGATTAGCAGCGAGCAATGAGCAGTTCTTC CASRLAASNEQFF
TRBJ2-1 . TRBV29-1 TRBD1 TGCAGCGTTGAACCTGGGACAGGGTACTCACAGCAGTTCTTC CSVEPGTGYSQQFF
TRBJ2-7 . TRBV2 . TGTGCCAGCAGGAAGGAGGGGCTCTCCTACGAGCAGTACTTC CASRKEGLSYEQYF
TRBJ2-7 . TRBV3-1 TRBD1 TGTGCCAGCAGCCGAGCTTACCGGACAGGGCCCTACGAGCAGTACTTC CASSRAYRTGPYEQYF
TRBJ2-5 . TRBV30 . TGTGCCTGGAGTGTACAGGGCTTTCTAGAGACCCAGTACTTC CAWSVQGFLETQYF
TRBJ2-1 once TRBV29-1 . TGCAGCGTTGAAGTCGGGGAGAGGGATTTCTTC CSVEVGERDFF
TRBJ2-7 . TRBV28 . TGTGCCAGCAGTTTATCAAGCTACGAGCAGTACTTC CASSLSSYEQYF
TRBJ2-3 . TRBV12-5 . TGTGCTAGTGGTTTGGGACAGAACACAGATACGCAGTATTTT CASGLGQNTDTQYF
TRBJ1-3 . TRBV4-1 . TGCGCCAGCAGCCAAGATCAGTGGGGCCGAAGCTGGGACACCATATATTTT CASSQDQWGRSWDTIYF
TRBJ1-6 . TRBV25-1 . TGTGCCAGCAGTGAATTAGGGAAGCGTTCACCCCTCCACTTT CASSELGKRSPLHF
TRBJ2-3 . TRBV5-4 . TGTGCCAGCTCTAAGCGGAGCACAGATACGCAGTATTTT CASSKRSTDTQYF
TRBJ1-1 . TRBV14 TRBD1 TGTGCCAGCAGCCAAGAACAGGGGTGGACTGAAGCTTTCTTT CASSQEQGWTEAFF
TRBJ2-5 few TRBV18 . TGTGCCAGCTCACCGGGCCAAGAGACCCAGTACTTC CASSPGQETQYF
TRBJ2-3 . TRBV7-9 TRBD1 TGTGCCAGCGACCTCGGACAGGGCACAGATACGCAGTATTTT CASDLGQGTDTQYF
TRBJ2-7 . TRBV5-1 . TGCGCCAGCAGCTTGGAGGCAGCAGCTAGCAGGTACGAGCAGTACTTC CASSLEAAASRYEQYF
TRBJ1-1 . TRBV29-1 . TGCAGCGTTGGACAGGCCGGTGGCACTGAAGCTTTCTTT CSVGQAGGTEAFF
TRBJ1-4 . TRBV24-1 . TGTGCCACCAGGTCGAGGACGATGACCGAAAAACTGTTTTTT CATRSRTMTEKLFF
TRBJ2-1 . TRBV30 TRBD2 TGTGCCTGCGGGGCGGGAGCCCCCAATGAGCAGTTCTTC CACGAGAPNEQFF
TRBJ1-2 . TRBV7-9 . TGTGCCAGCAGCCTGAGCGCGGCCCTTCATGGCTACACCTTC CASSLSAALHGYTF
TRBJ2-1 . TRBV7-9 . TGTGCCAGCAGCGAACAATCAGCCGAGCAGTTCTTC CASSEQSAEQFF
TRBJ2-3 . TRBV2 TRBD2 TGTGCCAGCAGTGAAGGACTAGCGGGGATCACAGATACGCAGTATTTT CASSEGLAGITDTQYF
TRBJ1-4 . TRBV5-1 TRBD1 TGCGCCAGCAGCCCCCGACAGGGGAACTATGAAAAACTGTTTTTT CASSPRQGNYEKLFF
TRBJ1-2 . TRBV5-1 . TGCGCCAGCAGCACAGGACAGAGCCACGGCTACACCTTC CASSTGQSHGYTF
TRBJ2-7 . TRBV18 . TGTGCCAGCTCACCAAGAACAGAACCCAGCCTCCACGAGCAGTACTTC CASSPRTEPSLHEQYF
TRBJ2-5 . TRBV6-5 TRBD1 TGTGCCAGCAGTTCCTTGGGACAGGGTGAGACCCAGTACTTC CASSSLGQGETQYF
TRBJ2-3 . TRBV3-1 TRBD2 TGTGCCAGCAGCCACCTAGCGGGAGGCCGCACAGATACGCAGTATTTT CASSHLAGGRTDTQYF
TRBJ2-5 . TRBV9 . TGTGCCAGCAGCGTAGGGGGCCAGCCCGAAGAGACCCAGTACTTC CASSVGGQPEETQYF
TRBJ2-3 . TRBV27 TRBD1 TGTGCCAGCAGTCTTTATCGGACAGGGGGCACAGATACGCAGTATTTT CASSLYRTGGTDTQYF
TRBJ1-1 . TRBV6-5 . TGTGCCAGCAGTTACTCTGTGAACACTGAAGCTTTCTTT CASSYSVNTEAFF
TRBJ2-5 . TRBV29-1 TRBD2 TGCAGCGTTGAAAGCCCGCGGGGGGCGCGGGAGACCCAGTACTTC CSVESPRGARETQYF
TRBJ2-3 . TRBV30 TRBD2 TGTGCCTGGAGCCCCACTAGCGTCTTAAGCACAGATACGCAGTATTTT CAWSPTSVLSTDTQYF
TRBJ1-1 . TRBV29-1 . TGCAGCGTCGCGCGGGTCAACACTGAAGCTTTCTTT CSVARVNTEAFF
TRBJ2-5 . TRBV29-1 . TGCGGCGGTGAGGCTCTGGGACTCCAAGAGACCCAGTACTTC CGGEALGLQETQYF